These 8 T cell receptor beta chains were all obtained from the same sample, sequenced in a study of cytomegalovirus exposure and HLA in healthy donors (dated by TCRdb to the late 2010s). Library generation was performed with the immunoSEQ multiplex PCR assay. For the multiplex PCR, a mixture combining 60 forward primers for TCR Vbeta segments and 13 reverse primers for TCR Jbeta segments was used. Held by TCRdb, this immuneACCESS table contains in-frame sequences only and omits some clones. Under half of the omission traces to an unresolved V gene where checked; the cause of the rest is unknown. The sample has some 40,000 clones on record, 53% of them singletons. The ten largest clones take up 6.2% of the sample. Sequenced material: PBMCs. The source of these receptors is a woman between 35 and 50 years old in good health and CMV-seropositive.

This sequence joins TRBV7-2 and TRBJ1-2; tentatively, D is TRBD1 (5 bases). This CDR3 is 13 amino acids long. Between the trimmed V and J ends, which lost 4 bases and 8 bases, there was a span of 14 bases. CDR1 and CDR2 (germline): SGHTA, FQGNSA. The CDR3 DNA reads as TGTGCCAGCAGCTCTGGTCAGGGTATGGGCTACACCTTC. Its protein product is CASSSGQGMGYTF.

CDR3 in amino acids: CSVAASGGSSYNEQFF. Written as DNA, the CDR3 is TGCAGCGTTGCAGCTAGCGGGGGTAGCTCCTACAATGAGCAGTTCTTC. The chain combines TRBV29-1 with TRBJ2-1, with 10 positions matching TRBD2. This CDR3 contains 16 residues. CDR1 and CDR2 (germline): SQVTM, ANQGSEA. The V and J ends lost 4 bases and 0 bases, in that order; junction bases with no gene match: 6.

This clone was counted a few times. The chain joins TRBV2 to TRBJ2-1, with 12 bases that match TRBD2. CDR1 and CDR2 (germline): SNHLY, FYNNEI. The J segment lost 2 bases and the V segment lost 8 bases, leaving 7 bases of the junction unmatched. The CDR3 is 16 amino acids. The DNA of the CDR3 is TGTGCCAGCCGCCGGACTAGCGGGGTTCCCTACAATGAGCAGTTCTTC. Translating it yields CASRRTSGVPYNEQFF.

This sequence joins TRBV5-1 and TRBJ1-1; 8 bases fit TRBD1. In germline, CDR1 is SGHRS, CDR2 YFSETQ. The CDR3 runs to 14 residues. The V and J ends lost 4 bases and 7 bases, in that order; junction bases with no gene match: 9. CDR3 loop: CASSLDRVGIEAFF. CDR3 coding DNA: TGCGCCAGCAGCCTGGACAGGGTTGGAATTGAAGCTTTCTTT. Full variable domain (outside the CDR3, taken from reference TRBV5-1 and TRBJ1-1): KAGVTQTPRYLIKTRGQQVTLSCSPISGHRSVSWYQQTPGQGLQFLFEYFSETQRNKGNFPGRFSGRQFSNSRSEMNVSTLELGDSALYLCASSLDRVGIEAFFGQGTRLTVV.

The J gene is TRBJ1-5, the V gene TRBV6-5; 8 nucleotides match TRBD1. Germline V CDR1 and CDR2: MNHEY, SVGAGI. The CDR3 totals 13 residues. Unmatched junction bases numbered 3, after V lost 6 bases and J lost 5 bases. CDR3 nucleotides: TGTGCCAGCAGAGAGACAGGGGATCAGCCCCAGCATTTT. Its protein is CASRETGDQPQHF.

This chain links TRBV29-1 with TRBJ2-2; the D gene is possibly TRBD1 (6 bases). The V gene lost 6 bases and the J gene lost 1 base, with 15 bases spanning the gap. This CDR3 is built from 15 residues. CDR1 is SQVTM and CDR2 is ANQGSEA in the germline V gene. CDR3: CSVRTGTRNTGELFF. CDR3 in DNA: TGCAGCGTCCGAACCGGGACAAGGAACACCGGGGAGCTGTTTTTT.

The genes are TRBV20-1 and TRBJ2-1; D unclear. V was clipped by 3 bases and J by 4 bases, with 4 bases between them. CDR1 and CDR2 (germline): DFQATT, SNEGSKA (reference sequence). CDR3 size: 11 residues. CDR3 DNA sequence: TGCAGTGCTAGCATTTACAATGAGCAGTTCTTC. Its protein product is CSASIYNEQFF.

This clone occurred once. The V call is TRBV5-1, the J call TRBJ2-1, with TRBD2 as a possible D gene (6 bases). From germline, CDR1 is SGHRS and CDR2 YFSETQ. V was pared by 4 bases and J by 4 bases, with 9 bases between. The CDR3 sequence is 13 residues long. The chain's CDR3 is CASSPGTYNEQFF. Written as DNA, the CDR3 is TGCGCCAGCAGCCCCGGGACTTACAATGAGCAGTTCTTC.